The T cell receptor beta chain under discussion was sequenced for a study of molecular identifiers for immune sequencing clone quantification. The study, taken as a whole, reports: Detection of one spiked Jurkat cell's TCR RNA reportedly worked in one million naive cells. Barcodes shared by identical TCR molecules could lead to underestimated sizes of highly expanded clones.

V lost 0 bases and J lost 1, with 6 bases in between. This CDR3 has 15 amino acids. Per the germline V gene, CDR1 is MNHEY and CDR2 is SMNVEV (reference sequence). Preparation of the bulk TCR libraries relied on previously described methods and listed TCR primers. TCRdb re-derived calls from the PCR reads in MiXCR, one entry per CDR3 protein. Among 300,000 to 400,000 distinct CDR3 sequences listed, under 25% were seen once. A few counts support this clonotype. Its matching antigen is unknown. The J gene is TRBJ2-2, the V gene TRBV27; D gene uncertain. The sequence was collected from a human donor in good health. Some libraries in this study had Jurkat cell RNA spiked in. Sequenced: naive CD8+ T cells from blood, with Jurkat cell RNA spiked in. Specified subset: FACS-sorted CD8+CD4-CCR7+CD45RA+ naive T cells. DNA for the CDR3: TGTGCCAGCAGTTTATCCCCCAGGAACACCGGGGAGCTGTTTTTT. The encoded protein is CASSLSPRNTGELFF.